Presented here are 2 T cell receptor beta chains from one specimen sequenced in a study of T cell responses to AZD1222 COVID-19 vaccine. The assay was immunoSEQ multiplex PCR, and TCRdb's table has in-frame clones only and misses some. The sample records some 90,000 clones, about 88% being singletons. This sample comprised peripheral blood, obtained on day 0 of AZD1222 vaccination. The receptors here all came from an adult in good health.

The V call is TRBV13, the J call TRBJ1-1; 9 nucleotides match TRBD1. V was pared by 5 bases and J by 5 bases, with 3 bases of the junction left unmatched. The CDR3 runs to 13 residues. Germline CDR1 and CDR2: PRHDT and FYEKMQ (reference sequence). Here the CDR3 reads CASSNGQGTEAFF. The CDR3 bases are TGTGCCAGCAGCAACGGACAGGGGACTGAAGCTTTCTTT.

In this sample, this clone turned up a few times. The gene calls are TRBV11-2 and TRBJ1-2; D is perhaps TRBD1 (5 bases). The germline V gene has CDR1 SGHAT and CDR2 FQNNGV. With 5 bases removed from V and 4 bases from J, the gap between germline ends came to 11 bases. The CDR3 sequence is 13 residues long. The CDR3 nucleotides read TGTGCCAGCAGCCAAGGGGCCTCCTATGGCTACACCTTC. As protein: CASSQGASYGYTF.